The clone carrying this TCR beta chain was found a few times. No antigen is known for it. Regions amplified from RNA transcripts were the TCR beta CDR3 regions. Researchers ran a first-round RT-PCR on the TCR CDR3 using the HTBI primer set. TCRdb reanalysed the multiplex PCR reads using MiXCR and keeps one entry per CDR3 protein. The sample has roughly 500,000 distinct CDR3 sequences; 35% to 50% are singletons. For the diagnoses, clinical symptoms, serum thyroxine and TRAb, thyroid ultrasound and orbital computed tomography were used. The germline V gene encodes CDR1 SGHVS and CDR2 FNYEAQ. Trimming left V 5 bases short and J 7 bases short, with 17 bases between. There are 14 residues in the CDR3. These data come from a study of T cells in Graves' hyperthyroidism and ophthalmopathy. Study-level points and caveats: Most clonotypes expanded in the thyroid (above 0.001) were also present in blood.

Sequencing used peripheral blood or thyroid tissue (not recorded which). The clonotype was recovered from an adult woman with Graves' disease, either hyperthyroidism or ophthalmopathy (not recorded which). The chain links TRBV7-6 to TRBJ1-1; tentatively, D is TRBD1 (6 bases). The CDR3 nucleotides are TGTGCCAGCAGCCTACAGGGTCGGAGCAATGAAGCTTTCTTT. As protein: CASSLQGRSNEAFF.